This TCR beta chain was obtained from a study of spatial heterogeneity in lung cancer. Overall study: Raw reads contained each unique TCR and UMI combination more than ten times on average.

The time point was: sample taken at primary tumor resection. Untreated early-stage non-small cell lung cancer patients, roughly 75 in total, were the donors. Sequencing was performed on whole RNA extracted from tumor and nontumor lung tissue, or from frozen PBMC, and the material was left unsorted. One entry per CDR3 protein, called by TCRdb with MiXCR from the 5' RACE reads. The data contain some 9,600 distinct CDR3 sequences, 6% to 7.5% of them singletons. This CDR3 is built from 15 residues. The V gene's germline CDR1 is SNHLY and CDR2 FYNNEI. The V segment lost 5 bases and the J segment 9 bases; nucleotides outside the gene matches: 10. This clonotype was detected many times.

This chain joins TRBV2 and TRBJ2-5; 12 bases map to TRBD2. The sequencing used normal lung tissue next to the tumor, collected at surgery. The clonotype comes from a male donor with early-stage non-small cell lung cancer. The DNA for the CDR3 is TGTGCCAGCAGTCCAGAGACTAGCGGGAGTTCGGCCCAGTACTTC. Its protein product is CASSPETSGSSAQYF.